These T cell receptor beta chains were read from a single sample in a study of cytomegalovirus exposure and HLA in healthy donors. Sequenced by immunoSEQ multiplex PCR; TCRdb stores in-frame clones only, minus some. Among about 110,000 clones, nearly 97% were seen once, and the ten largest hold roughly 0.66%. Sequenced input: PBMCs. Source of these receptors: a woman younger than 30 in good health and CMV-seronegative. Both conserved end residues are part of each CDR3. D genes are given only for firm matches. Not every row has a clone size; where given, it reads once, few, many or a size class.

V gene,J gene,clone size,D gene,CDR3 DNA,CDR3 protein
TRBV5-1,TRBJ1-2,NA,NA,TGCGCCAGCAGCTTGAGCCCACAGGGCCTTAACCGCCGCTACACCTTC,CASSLSPQGLNRRYTF
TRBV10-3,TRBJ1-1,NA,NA,TGTGCCATCAGTGACCAGAAGAACACTGAAGCTTTCTTT,CAISDQKNTEAFF
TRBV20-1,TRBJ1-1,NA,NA,TGCAGTGCTAGACAGGGGCCTGAAGCTTTCTTT,CSARQGPEAFF
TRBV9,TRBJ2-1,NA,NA,TGTGCCAGCAGCGTTTCACAGGCATCAGGATACAATGAGCAGTTCTTC,CASSVSQASGYNEQFF
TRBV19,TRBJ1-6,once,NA,TGTGCCAGTAGTTATGAGACAGGCGGGAATTCACCCCTCCACTTT,CASSYETGGNSPLHF
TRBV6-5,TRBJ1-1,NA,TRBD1,TGTGCCAGCAGTCGCGACAGGGGATCCACTGAAGCTTTCTTT,CASSRDRGSTEAFF
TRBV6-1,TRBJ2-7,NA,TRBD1,TGTGCCAGCAGAGGGGACAGGGCCTACGAGCAGTACTTC,CASRGDRAYEQYF
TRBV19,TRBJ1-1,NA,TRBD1,TGTGCCAGTAAGCAGACGGGACAGGGAATTTGGAACACTGAAGCTTTCTTT,CASKQTGQGIWNTEAFF
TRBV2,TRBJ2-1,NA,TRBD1,TGTGCCAGCAAGACAGGGAATAGCAATGAGCAGTTCTTC,CASKTGNSNEQFF
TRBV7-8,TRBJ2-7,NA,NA,TGTGCCAGCAGCCCTGAGGGGACTTTAATCAGGGAGCAGTACTTC,CASSPEGTLIREQYF
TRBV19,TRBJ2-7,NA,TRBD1,TGTGCCAGTAGTCCCCGGGACAGGGGTGAGCAGTACTTC,CASSPRDRGEQYF
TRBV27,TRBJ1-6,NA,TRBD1,TGTGCCAGCAGTCGACGGGACAGGGCATACTCACCCCTCCACTTT,CASSRRDRAYSPLHF
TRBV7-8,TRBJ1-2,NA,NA,TGTGCCAGCAGCTTAGGGGGGGGCGCCTACACGGCCATCGGCTACACCTTC,CASSLGGGAYTAIGYTF
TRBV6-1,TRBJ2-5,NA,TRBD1,TGTGCCAGCAGTGAGCCCGGACAGGGGCCAAAGACCCAGTACTTC,CASSEPGQGPKTQYF
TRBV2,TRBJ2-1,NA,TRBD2,TGTGCCAGCAGCGGACTAGCGGGGGAACAGTTCTTC,CASSGLAGEQFF
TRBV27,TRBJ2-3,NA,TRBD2,TGTGCCAGCAGTTTAGCTAGCGGGGGGTTAGATACGCAGTATTTT,CASSLASGGLDTQYF
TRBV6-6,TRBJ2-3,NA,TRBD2,TGTGCCAGCAGTAGAACTAGCGGGGGGAGCACAGATACGCAGTATTTT,CASSRTSGGSTDTQYF
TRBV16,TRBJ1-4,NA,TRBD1,TGTGCCAGCAGCCAATCAGTGTCCGGACAGGGTAATGAAAAACTGTTTTTT,CASSQSVSGQGNEKLFF
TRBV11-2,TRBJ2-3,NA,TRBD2,TGTGCCAGCAGCTCCGGACTAGCGGGCACAGATACGCAGTATTTT,CASSSGLAGTDTQYF
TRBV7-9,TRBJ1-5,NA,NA,TGTGCCAGCAGCCTTGGCGGAGCCACCGGGAGCAATCAGCCCCAGCATTTT,CASSLGGATGSNQPQHF
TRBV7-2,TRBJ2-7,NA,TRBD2,TGTGCCAGCAGCTTATCTGCCCTAGCGGGGGGCGGCTACGAGCAGTACTTC,CASSLSALAGGGYEQYF
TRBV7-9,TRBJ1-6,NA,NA,TGTGCCAGCAGCTTATGGGGGGGCTCAACGTATTCACCCCTCCACTTT,CASSLWGGSTYSPLHF
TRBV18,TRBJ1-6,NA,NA,TGTGCCACTACCCACAGGGAAAGCTCCTATAATTCACCCCTCCACTTT,CATTHRESSYNSPLHF
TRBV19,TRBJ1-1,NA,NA,TGTGCCAGTATGCCGCCCAGAATGAACACTGAAGCTTTCTTT,CASMPPRMNTEAFF
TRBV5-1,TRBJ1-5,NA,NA,TGCGCCAGCAGCTTGGAGGCCGGGGGCAATCAGCCCCAGCATTTT,CASSLEAGGNQPQHF
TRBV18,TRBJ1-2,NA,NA,TGTGCCAGCTCACCGGAAGGAGCAGACTATGGCTACACCTTC,CASSPEGADYGYTF
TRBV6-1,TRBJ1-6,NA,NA,TGTGCCAGCAGTGAACGGGGGGGCCTAGATTCACCCCTCCACTTT,CASSERGGLDSPLHF